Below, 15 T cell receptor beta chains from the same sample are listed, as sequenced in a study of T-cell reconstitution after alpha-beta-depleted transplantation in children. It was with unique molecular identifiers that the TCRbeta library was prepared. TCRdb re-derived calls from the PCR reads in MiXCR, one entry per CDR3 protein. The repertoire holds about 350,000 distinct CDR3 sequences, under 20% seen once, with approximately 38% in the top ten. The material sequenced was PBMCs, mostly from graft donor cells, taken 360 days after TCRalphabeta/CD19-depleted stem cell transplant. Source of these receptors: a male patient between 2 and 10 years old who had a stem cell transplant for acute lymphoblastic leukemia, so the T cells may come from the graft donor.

The CDR3 DNA is TGTGCCAGCAGCGCTAGCGGGTCGTACACCGGGGAGCTGTTTTTT. As protein: CASSASGSYTGELFF. The rearrangement links TRBV5-6 to TRBJ2-2, with 8 bases identical to TRBD2. V lost 4 bases, J lost 3 bases, and 5 bases stayed unmatched. Germline loops: CDR1 SGHDT, CDR2 YYEEEE. This CDR3 region has 15 residues.

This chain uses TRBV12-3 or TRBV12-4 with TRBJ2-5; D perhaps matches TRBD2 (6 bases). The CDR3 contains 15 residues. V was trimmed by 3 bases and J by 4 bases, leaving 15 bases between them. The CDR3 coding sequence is TGTGCCAGCAGTTTTTACGGGGAGGTTGGAGAGACCCAGTACTTC. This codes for CASSFYGEVGETQYF.

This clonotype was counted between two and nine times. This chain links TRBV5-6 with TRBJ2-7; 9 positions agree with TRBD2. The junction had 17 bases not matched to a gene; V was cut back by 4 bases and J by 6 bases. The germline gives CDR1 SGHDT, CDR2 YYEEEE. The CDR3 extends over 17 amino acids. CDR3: CASSHRIAGVYPGEQYF. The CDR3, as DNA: TGTGCCAGCAGCCATCGGATAGCGGGAGTTTACCCCGGCGAGCAGTACTTC.

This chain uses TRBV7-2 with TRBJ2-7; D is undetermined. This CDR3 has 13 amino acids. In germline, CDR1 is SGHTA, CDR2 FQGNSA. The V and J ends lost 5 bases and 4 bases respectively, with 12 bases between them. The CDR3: CASSEAPFYEQYF. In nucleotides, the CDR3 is TGTGCCAGCAGCGAGGCCCCCTTTTACGAGCAGTACTTC.

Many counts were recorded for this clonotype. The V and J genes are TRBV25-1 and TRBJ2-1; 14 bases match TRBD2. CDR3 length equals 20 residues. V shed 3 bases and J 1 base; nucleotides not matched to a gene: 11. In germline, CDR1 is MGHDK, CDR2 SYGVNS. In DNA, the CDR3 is TGTGCCAGCAGTGACCCCCGACTAGCGGGAGGGCCCGTTTCCTACAATGAGCAGTTCTTC. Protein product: CASSDPRLAGGPVSYNEQFF. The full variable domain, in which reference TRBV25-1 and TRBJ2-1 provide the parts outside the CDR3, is EADIYQTPRYLVIGTGKKITLECSQTMGHDKMYWYQQDPGMELHLIHYSYGVNSTEKGDLSSESTVSRIRTEHFPLTLESARPSHTSQYLCASSDPRLAGGPVSYNEQFFGPGTRLTVL.

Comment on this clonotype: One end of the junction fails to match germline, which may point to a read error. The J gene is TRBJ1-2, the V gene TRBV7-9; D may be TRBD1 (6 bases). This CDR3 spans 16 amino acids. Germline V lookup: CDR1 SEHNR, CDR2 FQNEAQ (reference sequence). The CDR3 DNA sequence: TGTGACAGCAGCCGAACGAAGGGAGGGGGAGGCTATGGCTACACCTTC. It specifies CDSSRTKGGGGYGYTF.

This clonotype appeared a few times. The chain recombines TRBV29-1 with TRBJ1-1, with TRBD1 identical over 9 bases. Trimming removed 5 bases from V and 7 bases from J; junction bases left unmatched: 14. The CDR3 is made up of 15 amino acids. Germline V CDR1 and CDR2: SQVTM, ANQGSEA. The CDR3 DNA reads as TGCAGCGTTTGGGGGGACAGGGTTCTTGGGGGTGAAGCTTTCTTT. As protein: CSVWGDRVLGGEAFF. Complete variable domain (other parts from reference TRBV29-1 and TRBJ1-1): SAVISQKPSRDICQRGTSLTIQCQVDSQVTMMFWYRQQPGQSLTLIATANQGSEATYESGFVIDKFPISRPNLTFSTLTVSNMSPEDSSIYLCSVWGDRVLGGEAFFGQGTRLTVV.

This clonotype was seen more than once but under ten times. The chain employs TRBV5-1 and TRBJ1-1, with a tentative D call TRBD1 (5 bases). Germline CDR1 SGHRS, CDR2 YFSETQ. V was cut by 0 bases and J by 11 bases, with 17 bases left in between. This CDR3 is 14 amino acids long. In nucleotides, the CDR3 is TGCGCCAGCAGCTTGGAGCCGAGCCAGGGTGGCGCTTTCTTT. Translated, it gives CASSLEPSQGGAFF.

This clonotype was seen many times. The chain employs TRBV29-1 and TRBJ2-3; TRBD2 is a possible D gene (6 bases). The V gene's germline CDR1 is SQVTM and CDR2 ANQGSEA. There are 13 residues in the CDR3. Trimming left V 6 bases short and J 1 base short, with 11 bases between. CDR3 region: CSVGWGGTDTQYF. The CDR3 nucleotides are TGCAGCGTGGGATGGGGGGGCACAGATACGCAGTATTTT.

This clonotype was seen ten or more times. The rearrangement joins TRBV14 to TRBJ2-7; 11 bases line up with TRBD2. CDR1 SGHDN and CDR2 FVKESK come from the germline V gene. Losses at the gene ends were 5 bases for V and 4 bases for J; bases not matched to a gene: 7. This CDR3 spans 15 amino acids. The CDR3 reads CASSGALAGGYEQYF. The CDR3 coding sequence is TGTGCCAGCAGCGGGGCCTTAGCGGGAGGGTACGAGCAGTACTTC.

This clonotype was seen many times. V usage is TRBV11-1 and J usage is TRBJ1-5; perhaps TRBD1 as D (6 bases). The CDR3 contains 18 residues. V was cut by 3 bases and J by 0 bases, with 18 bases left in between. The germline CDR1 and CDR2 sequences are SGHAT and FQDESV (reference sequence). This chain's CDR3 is CASSFGHRDGYSNQPQHF. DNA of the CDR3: TGTGCCAGCAGCTTTGGGCACAGGGACGGCTATAGCAATCAGCCCCAGCATTTT.

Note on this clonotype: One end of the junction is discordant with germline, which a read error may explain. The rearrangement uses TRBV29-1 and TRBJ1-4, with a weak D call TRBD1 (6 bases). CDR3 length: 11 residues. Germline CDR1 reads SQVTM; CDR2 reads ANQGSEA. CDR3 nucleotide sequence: TGCAGCGTTGAAACAGGGAGAAAAGTGTTTTTT. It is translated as CSVETGRKVFF.

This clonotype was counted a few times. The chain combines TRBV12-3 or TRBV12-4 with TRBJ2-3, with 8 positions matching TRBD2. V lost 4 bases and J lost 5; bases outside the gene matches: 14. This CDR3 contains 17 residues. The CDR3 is CASSSFNSGTSLDTQYF. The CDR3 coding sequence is TGTGCCAGCAGTTCTTTCAATAGCGGGACAAGTTTAGATACGCAGTATTTT.

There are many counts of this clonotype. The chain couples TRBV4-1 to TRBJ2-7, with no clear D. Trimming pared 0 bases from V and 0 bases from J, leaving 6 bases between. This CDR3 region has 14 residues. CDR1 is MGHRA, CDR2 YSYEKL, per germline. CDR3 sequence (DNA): TGCGCCAGCAGCCAAGATGTTAGCTCCTACGAGCAGTACTTC. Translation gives CASSQDVSSYEQYF.

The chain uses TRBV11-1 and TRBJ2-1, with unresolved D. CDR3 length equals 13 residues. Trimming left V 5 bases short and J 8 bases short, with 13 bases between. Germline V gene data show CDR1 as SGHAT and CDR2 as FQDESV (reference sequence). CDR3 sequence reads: CASSPPLEDEQFF. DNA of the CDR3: TGTGCCAGCAGCCCGCCCCTCGAGGATGAGCAGTTCTTC. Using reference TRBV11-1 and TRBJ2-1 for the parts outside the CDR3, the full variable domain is EAEVAQSPRYKITEKSQAVAFWCDPISGHATLYWYRQILGQGPELLVQFQDESVVDDSQLPKDRFSAERLKGVDSTLKIQPAELGDSAMYLCASSPPLEDEQFFGPGTRLTVL.